This entry lists 30 T cell receptor beta chains sequenced from one sample in a study of T cells in Graves' hyperthyroidism and ophthalmopathy. There were TCR beta CDR3 regions amplified from RNA transcripts. TCR CDR3 regions were first amplified by RT-PCR with HTBI primers. A single record per CDR3 protein comes from TCRdb applying MiXCR to the multiplex PCR reads. The sample shows more than 300,000 distinct CDR3 sequences, 17% of them seen only once. Sample: blood. The receptors were sampled from a woman between 25 and 40 years old with Graves' hyperthyroidism that later progressed to Graves' ophthalmopathy.

J is TRBJ2-1 and V is TRBV7-9; no clear D gene. The V gene lost 0 bases and the J gene lost 6 bases, with 12 bases spanning the gap. Looked up from germline, CDR1 is SEHNR and CDR2 is FQNEAQ (reference sequence). The CDR3 covers 15 residues. The CDR3 DNA follows: TGTGCCAGCAGCTTAGCCGGCGGCGAGGTCAATGAGCAGTTCTTC. As protein: CASSLAGGEVNEQFF.

This clonotype was found a few times. CDR3 sequence (DNA): TGTGCCAGCAGTTACTCAGGCACTGGCACAGATACGCAGTATTTT. Residues: CASSYSGTGTDTQYF. The genes are TRBV6-5 and TRBJ2-3; D gene uncertain. Trimming took 0 bases from V and 1 from J, leaving 8 bases between them. Germline CDR1 is MNHEY and CDR2 is SVGAGI. The CDR3 runs to 15 residues.

The V gene is TRBV30, the J gene TRBJ2-7; TRBD2 is a possible D gene (5 bases). Germline lookup yields CDR1 GTSNPN and CDR2 SVGIG (reference sequence). The CDR3 consists of 12 residues. Trimming left V 2 bases short and J 3 bases short, with 8 bases between. The CDR3 is CAWSRGLYEQYV. CDR3 sequence (DNA): TGTGCCTGGAGTAGAGGGCTCTACGAGCAGTACGTC.

This clonotype was found many times. The gene calls are TRBV3-1 and TRBJ2-2; D call uncertain. CDR1 is LGHDT and CDR2 is YNNKEL in the germline V gene (reference sequence). Trimming left V 3 bases short and J 6 bases short, with 8 bases between. The CDR3 contains 13 residues. In DNA, the CDR3 is TGTGCCAGCAGCCATGGAGCCTCCGGGGAGCTGTTTTTT. This translates into CASSHGASGELFF.

There are many counts of this clonotype. The chain couples TRBV7-9 to TRBJ2-7, with 9 bases identical to TRBD1. CDR3 length equals 16 residues. The V gene's germline CDR1 is SEHNR and CDR2 FQNEAQ (reference sequence). The trim removed 6 bases at V and 0 bases at J, leaving 9 bases unmatched. Written as DNA, the CDR3 is TGTGCCAGCAGACCCGGCGGGACAGGGAGCTCCTACGAGCAGTACTTC. Its translation is CASRPGGTGSSYEQYF.

The chain employs TRBV30 and TRBJ2-2; 8 nucleotides agree with TRBD1. The CDR3 extends over 16 amino acids. Germline trimming cut 4 bases from V and 4 bases from J; bases unmatched to any gene: 11. CDR1 and CDR2 from the germline V gene are GTSNPN and SVGIG (reference sequence). CDR3 DNA sequence: TGTGCCTGGAAAGGGCTCGGACAGGGAACCACCGGGGAGCTGTTTTTT. It translates to CAWKGLGQGTTGELFF.

This clonotype was seen a handful of times. The chain links TRBV18 to TRBJ2-5; no clear D gene. Germline CDR1 KGHSH, CDR2 LQKENI. The CDR3 is made up of 15 amino acids. V was pared by 0 bases and J by 0 bases, with 8 bases between. In DNA, the CDR3 is TGTGCCAGCTCACCACCCACCGAGTACCAAGAGACCCAGTACTTC. This sequence encodes CASSPPTEYQETQYF. Full variable domain (remainder filled in from reference TRBV18 and TRBJ2-5): NAGVMQNPRHLVRRRGQEARLRCSPMKGHSHVYWYRQLPEEGLKFMVYLQKENIIDESGMPKERFSAEFPKEGPSILRIQQVVRGDSAAYFCASSPPTEYQETQYFGPGTRLLVL.

The table lists this clonotype with many counts. The rearrangement joins TRBV29-1 to TRBJ2-7; D is undetermined. The CDR3 runs to 12 residues. Germline V gene sequence: CDR1 SQVTM, CDR2 ANQGSEA. Trimming took 6 bases from V and 4 from J, leaving 13 bases between them. CDR3 amino acids: CSVRGRRYEQYF. The CDR3 nucleotides are TGCAGCGTGCGCGGACGACGATACGAGCAGTACTTC.

This clonotype appeared many times. The chain links TRBV5-1 to TRBJ1-3; TRBD1 is a possible D gene (5 bases). The V end lost 2 bases, the J end lost 0 bases, and 12 bases lay between the germline ends. The CDR3 has 16 residues. Germline loops: CDR1 SGHRS, CDR2 YFSETQ. The chain's CDR3 is CASSFESTGSGNTIYF. DNA of the CDR3: TGCGCCAGCAGCTTCGAATCTACAGGCTCTGGAAACACCATATATTTT. Complete variable domain (other parts from reference TRBV5-1 and TRBJ1-3): KAGVTQTPRYLIKTRGQQVTLSCSPISGHRSVSWYQQTPGQGLQFLFEYFSETQRNKGNFPGRFSGRQFSNSRSEMNVSTLELGDSALYLCASSFESTGSGNTIYFGEGSWLTVV.

There are many counts of this clonotype. The rearrangement joins TRBV7-9 to TRBJ2-7, with 11 bases that match TRBD2. Germline V gene sequence: CDR1 SEHNR, CDR2 FQNEAQ (reference sequence). The CDR3 is 15 amino acids. V lost 2 bases, J lost 2 bases, and 2 bases stayed unmatched. The CDR3 here is CASSLTSGGPYEQYF. In DNA form, the CDR3 reads TGTGCCAGCAGCTTAACTAGCGGGGGCCCCTACGAGCAGTACTTC.

This clonotype was picked up many times. The chain is built from TRBV11-2 and TRBJ2-5; D gene uncertain. There are 15 residues in the CDR3. Germline CDR1 and CDR2: SGHAT and FQNNGV. V was trimmed by 0 bases and J by 4 bases, leaving 12 bases between them. The CDR3 spells CASSLDPGSRETQYF. The CDR3 nucleotides read TGTGCCAGCAGCTTAGATCCCGGTTCTAGAGAGACCCAGTACTTC.

The gene calls are TRBV6-1 and TRBJ1-4, with 8 bases identical to TRBD1. The CDR3 spans 15 residues. V lost 5 bases and J lost 8; bases outside the gene matches: 10. From germline, CDR1 is MNHNS and CDR2 SASEGT. CDR3 sequence reads: CASSSGDRRGEKLFF. The CDR3 nucleotides are TGTGCCAGCAGTTCGGGGGACAGGCGGGGGGAAAAACTGTTTTTT.

Worth noting for this clonotype: At one end the junction does not follow the germline gene, possibly because of a read error. V and J are TRBV6-6 and TRBJ1-1, with D perhaps matching TRBD1 (5 bases). The CDR3 runs 13 residues. From germline, CDR1 is MNHNY and CDR2 SVGAGI (reference sequence). CDR3 sequence reads: CAGSYGQNTEAFF. CDR3 sequence (DNA): TGTGCCGGCAGTTACGGACAGAACACTGAAGCTTTCTTT.

The chain recombines TRBV29-1 with TRBJ2-2, with a weak D call TRBD2 (7 bases). Deletions cut 4 bases from V and 1 base from J, with 16 bases between. The CDR3 extends over 16 amino acids. Germline V gives CDR1 SQVTM, CDR2 ANQGSEA. The CDR3 sequence: CSVVIEGGENTGELFF. CDR3 nucleotide sequence: TGCAGCGTTGTAATTGAGGGGGGGGAGAACACCGGGGAGCTGTTTTTT.

Comments on this clonotype: Sequence at one end of the junction differs from germline and may be a read error. The chain carries TRBV12-3 or TRBV12-4 and TRBJ2-2, with a tentative D call TRBD2 (6 bases). The CDR3 contains 13 residues. The CDR3 DNA follows: TGTGCCAGCAGTTTAGGGGGTGGCGGGGAGCTGTCTTTT. Translated, it gives CASSLGGGGELSF.

This clonotype was recorded a few times. A read error may account for a junction end that differs from germline. The rearrangement uses TRBV20-1 and TRBJ2-7; 10 bases agree with TRBD1. Germline values: CDR1 DFQATT, CDR2 SNEGSKA (reference sequence). This CDR3 has 12 amino acids. Here the CDR3 DNA reads TGCAGTGCTAAGACAGGGGGCTACGGGCAGTACTTC. Residues: CSAKTGGYGQYF.

This clonotype was recorded once. A much larger clonotype is one base distant, so this may be a read error. It is likely a read error, because the conserved phenylalanine at the end of the CDR3 is missing. V and J are TRBV6-1 and TRBJ1-1; no clear D gene. CDR1 and CDR2 from the germline V gene are MNHNS and SASEGT. The CDR3 has 13 amino acids. V lost 7 bases, J lost 6 bases, and 15 bases lay in between. The CDR3: CASTIEDGAEAFL. The CDR3 DNA reads TGTGCCAGCACGATCGAGGATGGGGCTGAAGCTTTCCTT.

This clonotype was recorded many times. The chain carries TRBV19 and TRBJ2-7, with TRBD1 identical over 7 bases. Germline V gene lookup returns CDR1 LNHDA and CDR2 SQIVND (reference sequence). The CDR3 covers 13 residues. The V segment lost 10 bases and the J segment 0 bases; nucleotides outside the gene matches: 6. CDR3: CATARDSSYEQYF. In DNA form, the CDR3 reads TGTGCCACTGCCCGGGACAGCTCCTACGAGCAGTACTTC.

This clonotype was detected a few times. The chain links TRBV20-1 to TRBJ1-6; a weak D match, TRBD1 (5 bases). The CDR3 runs 14 residues. The V and J ends lost 3 bases and 15 bases respectively, with 21 bases between them. In germline, CDR1 is DFQATT, CDR2 SNEGSKA (reference sequence). CDR3 sequence (DNA): TGCAGTGCTAGGGAGATAACAGGCCCGGTTTTCCTCCACTTT. This sequence encodes CSAREITGPVFLHF.

This clonotype was recorded many times. This sequence joins TRBV10-3 and TRBJ1-2; unclear D gene. V lost 3 bases to trimming and J lost 4 bases, with 6 bases between them. This CDR3 spans 12 amino acids. The V gene's germline CDR1 is ENHRY and CDR2 SYGVKD. The CDR3 loop reads CAISDSSYGYTF. CDR3 coding DNA: TGTGCCATCAGTGACAGTTCCTATGGCTACACCTTC.

The V and J genes are TRBV14 and TRBJ1-6; D may be TRBD1 (5 bases). The germline V gene encodes CDR1 SGHDN and CDR2 FVKESK. V lost 4 bases to trimming and J lost 7 bases, with 14 bases between them. The CDR3 is 15 amino acids. For the CDR3, the DNA is TGTGCCAGCAGCCTGCAGGGAGCCATGAATTCACCCCTCCACTTT. Translating it yields CASSLQGAMNSPLHF.

This clonotype occurred many times. The genes are TRBV20-1 and TRBJ2-7; no reliable D call. The CDR3 consists of 15 residues. Germline V gene lookup returns CDR1 DFQATT and CDR2 SNEGSKA (reference sequence). V dropped 0 bases and J dropped 0 bases, with 12 bases sitting between them. The CDR3 DNA reads TGCAGTGCTAGAGACGGTAGCTCGAACTCCTACGAGCAGTACTTC. Protein sequence: CSARDGSSNSYEQYF.

This clonotype was counted many times. This chain joins TRBV18 and TRBJ2-7; 11 bases map to TRBD2. This CDR3 is 14 amino acids long. J was trimmed by 6 bases and V by 3 bases; bases with no gene match: 4. The germline gives CDR1 KGHSH, CDR2 LQKENI. CDR3 sequence reads: CASSPTSGSREQYF. The DNA for the CDR3 is TGTGCCAGCTCACCCACTAGCGGGAGCCGCGAGCAGTACTTC.

The J gene is TRBJ1-1, the V gene TRBV4-2; TRBD1 agrees at 7 bases. The germline CDR1 and CDR2 sequences are LGHNA and YNFKEQ. V gave up 4 bases and J gave up 1 base; unmatched junction bases: 9. The CDR3 extends over 16 amino acids. This chain's CDR3 is CASSRSPGQPNTEAFF. CDR3 nucleotide sequence: TGTGCCAGCAGCCGATCCCCGGGACAGCCGAACACTGAAGCTTTCTTT.

Here the CDR3 DNA reads TGCAGTGCGAAAAAATCCGGGACAACCGCTACCGAGCAGTACTTC. Its protein is CSAKKSGTTATEQYF. This chain uses TRBV20-1 with TRBJ2-7; tentatively, D is TRBD1 (6 bases). The CDR3 consists of 15 residues. CDR1 and CDR2 from the germline V gene are DFQATT and SNEGSKA (reference sequence). Trimming pared 6 bases from V and 6 bases from J, leaving 24 bases between.

Notes on this clonotype: A read error may explain this, as a much larger clone is one base away. The rearrangement uses TRBV13 and TRBJ2-1, with D possibly matching TRBD2 (6 bases). The last part of the DNA fits TRBJ2-7 better; the J call may be wrong. The V gene's germline CDR1 is PRHDT and CDR2 FYEKMQ (reference sequence). CDR3 length: 14 amino acids. CDR3 sequence reads: CASSPGTPYNEQYF. The CDR3 coding sequence is TGTGCCAGCAGCCCCGGGACTCCCTACAATGAGCAGTACTTC.

This chain connects TRBV20-1 to TRBJ2-1; TRBD2 is a possible D gene (6 bases). Germline V CDR1 and CDR2: DFQATT, SNEGSKA (reference sequence). Trimming shortened V by 4 bases and J by 7 bases, and 11 bases separated the two germline ends. The CDR3 runs 12 residues. CDR3 sequence reads: CSAIGSANEQFF. The DNA of the CDR3 is TGCAGTGCTATCGGGAGTGCGAATGAGCAGTTCTTC.

This clonotype was counted a few times. The chain employs TRBV7-9 and TRBJ1-1, with a tentative D call TRBD1 (5 bases). Germline-derived CDR1 and CDR2 are SEHNR and FQNEAQ (reference sequence). The CDR3 sequence is 15 residues long. Deletions cut 7 bases from V and 4 bases from J, with 19 bases between. The chain's CDR3 is CASTKTGGVGTEAFF. In nucleotides, the CDR3 is TGTGCCAGCACCAAAACGGGGGGGGTTGGCACTGAAGCTTTCTTT.

This clonotype was detected many times. This chain joins TRBV2 and TRBJ2-5; 7 bases match TRBD2. After removal of 6 bases from V and 3 bases from J, the junction contained 13 bases not matched to a gene. The germline V gene encodes CDR1 SNHLY and CDR2 FYNNEI. The CDR3 length is 16 residues. The CDR3 loop reads CASRAGEPTDEETQYF. As DNA, the CDR3 is TGTGCCAGCAGGGCGGGGGAGCCCACCGACGAAGAGACCCAGTACTTC. Supplemented by reference TRBV2 and TRBJ2-5, the full variable domain reads EPEVTQTPSHQVTQMGQEVILRCVPISNHLYFYWYRQILGQKVEFLVSFYNNEISEKSEIFDDQFSVERPDGSNFTLKIRSTKLEDSAMYFCASRAGEPTDEETQYFGPGTRLLVL.

The chain joins TRBV7-9 to TRBJ1-4; unclear D gene. Trimming took off 4 bases at V and 4 bases at J, with 16 bases between the two ends. Germline V lookup: CDR1 SEHNR, CDR2 FQNEAQ (reference sequence). This CDR3 comprises 16 residues. The CDR3 loop is CASSSGRSAGNEKLFF. In DNA form, the CDR3 reads TGTGCCAGCAGCTCCGGTCGGTCCGCGGGTAATGAAAAACTGTTTTTT.